These 14 T cell receptor beta chains originate from one sample sequenced in a study of OX40 agonist ivuxolimab in advanced cancers. TCRdb's copy holds only in-frame clones and misses some; the assay was immunoSEQ multiplex PCR. The table records 80,000 to 95,000 clones, about 89% of them present only once. Sequencing used CD4+ or CD8+ T cells sorted from blood, obtained in a trial of the OX40 agonist ivuxolimab. The receptors originated from an adult with an advanced solid tumor such as melanoma, head and neck, liver or kidney cancer.

This clone was detected only a few times. This chain joins TRBV4-3 and TRBJ2-2, with 8 bases identical to TRBD1. Trimming removed 2 bases from V and 6 bases from J; junction bases left unmatched: 8. This CDR3 region has 16 residues. Germline CDR1 reads LGHNA; CDR2 reads YSLEER. The CDR3 DNA follows: TGCGCCAGCAGCCAATTTCAGGGGGCGATTGCCGGGGAGCTGTTTTTT. Translation: CASSQFQGAIAGELFF.

The chain is built from TRBV7-9 and TRBJ2-1, with D hard to call. Trimming cost V 4 bases and J 8 bases, with 18 bases left between them. Germline loops: CDR1 SEHNR, CDR2 FQNEAQ (reference sequence). The length of the CDR3 is 15 residues. Here the CDR3 DNA reads TGTGCCAGCAGCTCGACCGAATCTCGGGTAGATGAGCAGTTCTTC. Its protein is CASSSTESRVDEQFF.

The rearrangement joins TRBV4-1 to TRBJ2-1; 9 bases agree with TRBD1. CDR3 length: 18 amino acids. The V gene end was trimmed by 2 bases and the J gene end by 5 bases; junction bases not matched to a gene: 13. CDR1 and CDR2 from the germline V gene are MGHRA and YSYEKL. The CDR3 reads CASSQPRPGTGFNNEQFF. The CDR3 coding sequence is TGCGCCAGCAGCCAACCTAGACCCGGGACAGGGTTTAACAATGAGCAGTTCTTC.

This chain connects TRBV7-9 to TRBJ1-1, with 7 nucleotides matching TRBD1. CDR1 and CDR2 from the germline V gene are SEHNR and FQNEAQ (reference sequence). This CDR3 has 15 amino acids. The junction had 10 bases not matched to a gene; V was cut back by 1 base and J by 8 bases. DNA of the CDR3: TGTGCCAGCAGCTTAGAACGAGGGACAGTAGTGGAAGCTTTCTTT. This sequence encodes CASSLERGTVVEAFF.

This clone was seen more than once but under ten times. The chain is built from TRBV28 and TRBJ2-7; 9 bases are a match to TRBD1. CDR1 MDHEN and CDR2 SYDVKM come from the germline V gene. This CDR3 region has 14 residues. The junction had 5 bases not matched to a gene; V was cut back by 5 bases and J by 3 bases. In DNA form, the CDR3 reads TGTGCCAGCAGTCAAGGACAGGGGATCTACGAGCAGTACTTC. It yields the protein CASSQGQGIYEQYF.

The V and J genes are TRBV10-3 and TRBJ1-2, with 10 bases fitting TRBD1. Germline CDR1 is ENHRY and CDR2 is SYGVKD. Trimming took 3 bases from V and 4 from J; bases not matched to a gene: 8. This CDR3 is 16 amino acids long. For the CDR3, the DNA is TGTGCCATCAGTGATAGCCGGACAGGGGGTCCCTATGGCTACACCTTC. Encoded protein: CAISDSRTGGPYGYTF.

This clone was seen more than once but under ten times. CDR3 bases: TGTGCCACCCGAAAGGACACTTCCTACGAGCAGTACTTC. Protein sequence: CATRKDTSYEQYF. The chain links TRBV19 to TRBJ2-7; a possible D gene is TRBD1 (5 bases). CDR1 and CDR2 (germline): LNHDA, SQIVND (reference sequence). The CDR3 consists of 13 residues. Deletions cut 10 bases from V and 1 base from J, with 14 bases between.

This chain links TRBV29-1 with TRBJ2-1, with TRBD2 identical over 12 bases. This CDR3 spans 16 amino acids. CDR1 and CDR2 from the germline V gene are SQVTM and ANQGSEA. V was clipped by 3 bases and J by 1 base; unmatched bases: 4. CDR3 in amino acids: CSVDASGRVSYNEQFF. The DNA of the CDR3 is TGCAGCGTTGACGCTAGCGGGAGGGTTTCCTACAATGAGCAGTTCTTC.

The rearrangement uses TRBV6-1 and TRBJ1-1; D gene ambiguous. This CDR3 is built from 13 residues. V lost 2 bases and J lost 1, with 5 bases in between. The germline V gene encodes CDR1 MNHNS and CDR2 SASEGT. The CDR3 DNA sequence: TGTGCCAGCAGTGAACAGGCGAACACTGAAGCTTTCTTT. Its translation is CASSEQANTEAFF.

The chain employs TRBV6-5 and TRBJ1-4, with a possible D match to TRBD1 (5 bases). CDR1 is MNHEY and CDR2 is SVGAGI in the germline V gene. V was clipped by 1 base and J by 6 bases, with 12 bases between them. This CDR3 contains 15 residues. CDR3 loop: CASSYFGPRDEKLFF. The CDR3 region has the DNA TGTGCCAGCAGTTACTTTGGGCCCAGGGATGAAAAACTGTTTTTT.

V usage is TRBV9 and J usage is TRBJ2-2; possibly TRBD2 for D (5 bases). The CDR3 covers 17 residues. Germline V CDR1 and CDR2: SGDLS, YYNGEE. Trimming cost V 3 bases and J 3 bases, with 18 bases left between them. CDR3 region: CASSERYEGRDTGELFF. The CDR3 DNA follows: TGTGCCAGCAGCGAACGCTACGAGGGCCGGGACACCGGGGAGCTGTTTTTT. Together with reference TRBV9 and TRBJ2-2, the CDR3 gives the full variable domain: DSGVTQTPKHLITATGQRVTLRCSPRSGDLSVYWYQQSLDQGLQFLIQYYNGEERAKGNILERFSAQQFPDLHSELNLSSLELGDSALYFCASSERYEGRDTGELFFGEGSRLTVL.

Note on this clone: The same CDR3 is also encoded by other DNA sequences in this sample. The J gene is TRBJ2-5, the V gene TRBV2; D might be TRBD2 (6 bases). The ends were cut back, 3 bases at V and 2 bases at J, with 13 bases in the middle. The CDR3 runs to 15 residues. Germline V gene sequence: CDR1 SNHLY, CDR2 FYNNEI. Here the CDR3 reads CASSEAGPLQETQYF. CDR3 nucleotides: TGTGCCAGCAGTGAGGCGGGGCCCCTACAAGAGACCCAGTACTTC.

The V and J genes are TRBV10-3 and TRBJ2-7; D is unresolved. The germline CDR1 and CDR2 sequences are ENHRY and SYGVKD. This CDR3 comprises 16 residues. V shed 0 bases and J shed 3 bases, with 15 bases lying between them. Written as DNA, the CDR3 is TGTGCCATCAGTGAGTCGATCTGGGGTGGAGACTACGAGCAGTACTTC. Protein: CAISESIWGGDYEQYF.

The V call is TRBV19, the J call TRBJ2-1; D uncertain. The ends were cut back, 8 bases at V and 7 bases at J, with 24 bases in the middle. This CDR3 is 16 amino acids long. Germline-derived CDR1 and CDR2 are LNHDA and SQIVND (reference sequence). As DNA, the CDR3 is TGTGCCAGTGTCGAACCCGGGCCCAAAGGAGCAAATGAGCAGTTCTTC. It specifies CASVEPGPKGANEQFF.